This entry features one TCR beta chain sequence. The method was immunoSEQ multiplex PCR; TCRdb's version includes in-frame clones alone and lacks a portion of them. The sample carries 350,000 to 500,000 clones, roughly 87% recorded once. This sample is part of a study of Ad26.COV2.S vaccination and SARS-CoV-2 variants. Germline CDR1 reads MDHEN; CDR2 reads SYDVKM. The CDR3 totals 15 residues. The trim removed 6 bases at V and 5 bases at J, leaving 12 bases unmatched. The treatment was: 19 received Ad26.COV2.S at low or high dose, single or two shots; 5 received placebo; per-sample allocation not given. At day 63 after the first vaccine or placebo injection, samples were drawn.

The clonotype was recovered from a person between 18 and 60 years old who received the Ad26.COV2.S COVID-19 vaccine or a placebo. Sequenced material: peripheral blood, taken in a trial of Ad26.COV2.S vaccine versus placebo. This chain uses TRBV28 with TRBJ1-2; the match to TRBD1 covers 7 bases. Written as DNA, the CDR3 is TGTGCCAGCAGGGAGGAGGGTAGGGGGCAATATGGCTACACCTTC. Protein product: CASREEGRGQYGYTF.